One sample yielded the 27 T cell receptor beta chains listed below, sequenced in a study of a mutant IDH1 vaccine in newly diagnosed glioma. Antigens of these TCRs are unknown. Method: immunoSEQ multiplex PCR; TCRdb's copy keeps in-frame clones and lacks some. The table includes around 53,000 clones, 91% detected once. The time point denotes: week 11, during vaccination. Alongside topical imiquimod, each dose of vaccine comprised 300 ug of mutant IDH1 20-mer peptide. Sequences were derived from PBMCs, sampled from a glioma patient whose treatment included an IDH1 peptide vaccine. The receptors were gathered from a man aged 45-65 years with glioma.

This chain links TRBV29-1 with TRBJ2-2; 9 nucleotides line up with TRBD2. The trim removed 4 bases at V and 3 bases at J, leaving 9 bases unmatched. CDR3 length: 16 amino acids. CDR1 is SQVTM, CDR2 ANQGSEA, per germline. The CDR3 bases are TGCAGCGTTGGGGGGCTAGCGGGGCATCACACCGGGGAGCTGTTTTTT. This translates into CSVGGLAGHHTGELFF.

The rearrangement links TRBV4-3 to TRBJ2-7, with TRBD1 identical over 9 bases. This CDR3 has 15 residues. Germline V gene sequence: CDR1 LGHNA, CDR2 YSLEER. Trimming at V came to 5 bases and at J to 3 bases, leaving 8 bases not matched to a gene. CDR3 amino acids: CASSTDPGQGYEQYF. Here the CDR3 DNA reads TGCGCCAGCAGCACTGACCCGGGACAGGGCTACGAGCAGTACTTC.

The table lists this clone with a count of one. The chain employs TRBV27 and TRBJ2-7; 11 positions agree with TRBD2. CDR1 and CDR2 (germline): MNHEY, SMNVEV (reference sequence). The CDR3 totals 16 residues. The V segment lost 6 bases and the J segment 4 bases; nucleotides outside the gene matches: 11. CDR3 protein: CASSATGTSGSYEQYF. CDR3 nucleotides: TGTGCCAGCAGCGCAACCGGGACTAGCGGCTCTTACGAGCAGTACTTC.

The chain recombines TRBV15 with TRBJ2-3; the D gene is possibly TRBD2 (6 bases). Trimming took off 1 base at V and 0 bases at J, with 11 bases between the two ends. This CDR3 spans 16 amino acids. Germline V gives CDR1 LNHNV, CDR2 YYDKDF (reference sequence). CDR3 in DNA: TGTGCCACCAGCAGAGGAGGTAGCGGCAGCACAGATACGCAGTATTTT. The encoded protein is CATSRGGSGSTDTQYF.

This sequence joins TRBV28 and TRBJ2-1, with 9 nucleotides matching TRBD1. The trim removed 8 bases at V and 5 bases at J, leaving 13 bases unmatched. In germline, CDR1 is MDHEN, CDR2 SYDVKM. The CDR3 loop spans 16 amino acids. The CDR3 loop is CASLHRGTGSNNEQFF. CDR3 in DNA: TGTGCCAGCCTCCACCGCGGGACAGGGAGCAACAATGAGCAGTTCTTC.

This sequence joins TRBV7-9 and TRBJ2-7; D might be TRBD2 (5 bases). This CDR3 region has 15 residues. Per the germline V gene, CDR1 is SEHNR and CDR2 is FQNEAQ (reference sequence). Trimming removed 5 bases from V and 0 bases from J, with 14 bases in between. The CDR3 loop reads CASSLGNVSSYEQYF. CDR3 coding DNA: TGTGCCAGCAGCCTCGGGAACGTTAGCTCCTACGAGCAGTACTTC.

The gene calls are TRBV28 and TRBJ1-5; a possible D gene is TRBD1 (5 bases). The CDR3 is 14 residues long. Trimming pared 11 bases from V and 6 bases from J, leaving 20 bases between. In germline, CDR1 is MDHEN, CDR2 SYDVKM. The CDR3 region has the DNA TGTGCCGCTAGATGGGGGGGGGATGGTCAGCCCCAGCATTTT. Its protein is CAARWGGDGQPQHF.

The chain couples TRBV30 to TRBJ2-3, with 10 bases fitting TRBD2. V lost 1 base, J lost 2 bases, and 6 bases stayed unmatched. Germline lookup yields CDR1 GTSNPN and CDR2 SVGIG (reference sequence). CDR3 length: 16 amino acids. The CDR3 spells CAWSAASGGSTDTQYF. The CDR3 nucleotides read TGTGCCTGGAGTGCGGCTAGCGGGGGTTCCACAGATACGCAGTATTTT.

This sequence joins TRBV5-1 and TRBJ1-1; D gene ambiguous. Germline CDR1 is SGHRS and CDR2 is YFSETQ. V lost 4 bases and J 2 bases, leaving 9 bases between the germline ends. There are 13 residues in the CDR3. This CDR3 reads CASSGQINTEAFF. CDR3 DNA: TGCGCCAGCAGCGGGCAGATTAACACTGAAGCTTTCTTT. The full variable domain, in which reference TRBV5-1 and TRBJ1-1 provide the parts outside the CDR3, is KAGVTQTPRYLIKTRGQQVTLSCSPISGHRSVSWYQQTPGQGLQFLFEYFSETQRNKGNFPGRFSGRQFSNSRSEMNVSTLELGDSALYLCASSGQINTEAFFGQGTRLTVV.

The chain carries TRBV5-8 and TRBJ1-2; D gene ambiguous. This CDR3 comprises 15 residues. Germline assignment: CDR1 SGHTS and CDR2 YDEGEE. V was trimmed by 4 bases and J by 4 bases, leaving 17 bases between them. The CDR3 here is CASSQPLAVIYGYTF. CDR3 nucleotides: TGTGCCAGCAGCCAACCTTTAGCCGTGATCTATGGCTACACCTTC.

J is TRBJ1-2 and V is TRBV29-1, with D possibly matching TRBD1 (5 bases). V lost 6 bases, J lost 8 bases, and 16 bases lay in between. This CDR3 has 12 residues. Per the germline V gene, CDR1 is SQVTM and CDR2 is ANQGSEA. CDR3 amino acids: CSVLGDGEGYTF. CDR3 bases: TGCAGCGTCCTCGGGGACGGCGAGGGCTACACCTTC.

The CDR3 sequence: CAWSPPDREGGGQYF. CDR3 nucleotide sequence: TGTGCCTGGAGTCCCCCGGACAGAGAGGGAGGGGGGCAGTACTTC. The V call is TRBV30, the J call TRBJ2-7, with D possibly being TRBD2 (7 bases). Germline V gene sequence: CDR1 GTSNPN, CDR2 SVGIG (reference sequence). V was trimmed by 2 bases and J by 9 bases, leaving 23 bases between them. This CDR3 contains 15 residues.

This clone has a handful of counts. J is TRBJ2-2 and V is TRBV12-5; maybe TRBD2 (7 bases). The germline V and J ends were trimmed by 4 bases and 1 base, with 16 bases remaining between them. Germline CDR1 reads LGHNT; CDR2 reads FRNRAP. The length of the CDR3 is 17 residues. CDR3 DNA sequence: TGTGCTAGTGGTTCACACCGGGGGGCGGTGAACACCGGGGAGCTGTTTTTT. Translation: CASGSHRGAVNTGELFF. Using reference TRBV12-5 and TRBJ2-2 for the parts outside the CDR3, the full variable domain is DARVTQTPRHKVTEMGQEVTMRCQPILGHNTVFWYRQTMMQGLELLAYFRNRAPLDDSGMPKDRFSAEMPDATLATLKIQPSEPRDSAVYFCASGSHRGAVNTGELFFGEGSRLTVL.

The chain combines TRBV5-4 with TRBJ2-7, with 9 positions matching TRBD1. This CDR3 spans 15 amino acids. V was clipped by 3 bases and J by 3 bases; unmatched bases: 7. Germline V gene lookup returns CDR1 SGHNT and CDR2 YYREEE (reference sequence). CDR3 residues: CASSYRGQGYYEQYF. CDR3 sequence (DNA): TGTGCCAGCAGCTACCGGGGACAGGGTTACTACGAGCAGTACTTC.

This rearrangement joins TRBV27 to TRBJ2-2, with D maybe TRBD1 (5 bases). V lost 5 bases and J lost 4, with 11 bases in between. The CDR3 sequence is 14 residues long. Germline CDR1 is MNHEY and CDR2 is SMNVEV (reference sequence). In DNA, the CDR3 is TGTGCCAGCAGTCCGACAGTGCCCACCGGGGAGCTGTTTTTT. Protein product: CASSPTVPTGELFF.

This clone was seen once. The gene calls are TRBV5-1 and TRBJ2-3; tentatively, D is TRBD2 (6 bases). The CDR3 is 15 amino acids. The V end was cut by 9 bases, the J end by 1 base, with 18 bases between. Germline V gives CDR1 SGHRS, CDR2 YFSETQ. The CDR3 region is CATKKWGDGTDTQYF. Written as DNA, the CDR3 is TGCGCCACCAAGAAGTGGGGGGATGGCACAGATACGCAGTATTTT. The variable domain in full, completed from reference TRBV5-1 and TRBJ2-3, reads KAGVTQTPRYLIKTRGQQVTLSCSPISGHRSVSWYQQTPGQGLQFLFEYFSETQRNKGNFPGRFSGRQFSNSRSEMNVSTLELGDSALYLCATKKWGDGTDTQYFGPGTRLTVL.

This chain links TRBV5-4 with TRBJ1-2; D unresolved. The V and J ends lost 7 bases and 0 bases respectively, with 10 bases between them. CDR3 length: 13 residues. Germline CDR1 is SGHNT and CDR2 is YYREEE (reference sequence). CDR3 in DNA: TGTGCCAGCCGACCGGACTCTAACTATGGCTACACCTTC. Its protein is CASRPDSNYGYTF.

CDR3 residues: CASSRGQSRLAGESYEQYF. In nucleotides, the CDR3 is TGTGCCAGCAGCCGCGGACAGTCACGGTTAGCGGGAGAATCCTACGAGCAGTACTTC. The gene calls are TRBV7-9 and TRBJ2-7; 9 nucleotides match TRBD2. The CDR3 sequence is 19 residues long. V was pared by 5 bases and J by 1 base, with 18 bases of the junction left unmatched. The germline V gene has CDR1 SEHNR and CDR2 FQNEAQ (reference sequence). Together with reference TRBV7-9 and TRBJ2-7, the CDR3 gives the full variable domain: DTGVSQNPRHKITKRGQNVTFRCDPISEHNRLYWYRQTLGQGPEFLTYFQNEAQLEKSRLLSDRFSAERPKGSFSTLEIQRTEQGDSAMYLCASSRGQSRLAGESYEQYFGPGTRLTVT.

This CDR3 is CASSLAGAETQYF. In nucleotides, the CDR3 is TGCGCCAGCAGCTTGGCGGGGGCGGAGACCCAGTACTTC. The V call is TRBV5-1, the J call TRBJ2-5; D assignment may be TRBD1 or TRBD2 (6 bases each). V was shortened by 0 bases and J by 5 bases, with 8 bases between the two germline ends. The CDR3 totals 13 residues. Germline V gene lookup returns CDR1 SGHRS and CDR2 YFSETQ.

The CDR3 coding sequence is TGTGCCAGCAGAGACAGCAGGGGGAACAATCAGCCCCAGCATTTT. Its protein product is CASRDSRGNNQPQHF. The chain combines TRBV2 with TRBJ1-5; 7 nucleotides line up with TRBD1. The germline CDR1 and CDR2 sequences are SNHLY and FYNNEI. The CDR3 covers 15 residues. The junction had 8 bases not matched to a gene; V was cut back by 6 bases and J by 3 bases.

The V gene is TRBV25-1, the J gene TRBJ1-6; D unresolved. Germline loops: CDR1 MGHDK, CDR2 SYGVNS. The CDR3 spans 12 residues. The germline V and J ends were trimmed by 4 bases and 5 bases, with 3 bases remaining between them. The CDR3 sequence: CASSVDNSPLHF. CDR3 nucleotides: TGTGCCAGCAGTGTCGATAATTCACCCCTCCACTTT. Using reference TRBV25-1 and TRBJ1-6 for the parts outside the CDR3, the full variable domain is EADIYQTPRYLVIGTGKKITLECSQTMGHDKMYWYQQDPGMELHLIHYSYGVNSTEKGDLSSESTVSRIRTEHFPLTLESARPSHTSQYLCASSVDNSPLHFGNGTRLTVT.

The J gene is TRBJ1-6, the V gene TRBV11-2, with 8 positions matching TRBD1. J was trimmed by 0 bases and V by 5 bases; bases with no gene match: 6. The CDR3 sequence is 17 residues long. Looked up from germline, CDR1 is SGHAT and CDR2 is FQNNGV. CDR3 sequence: CASSRDRLSSYNSPLHF. DNA for the CDR3: TGTGCCAGCAGCCGGGACAGGCTAAGCTCCTATAATTCACCCCTCCACTTT.

The chain links TRBV5-5 to TRBJ2-7; 10 bases are a match to TRBD1. V shed 3 bases, J shed 2 bases, and the junction held 2 bases outside the gene matches. Germline V CDR1 and CDR2: SGHKS, YYEKEE (reference sequence). CDR3 length equals 14 residues. DNA of the CDR3: TGTGCCAGCAGCTACGGGACAGGGGCCTACGAGCAGTACTTC. Residues: CASSYGTGAYEQYF. The variable domain in full, completed from reference TRBV5-5 and TRBJ2-7, reads DAGVTQSPTHLIKTRGQQVTLRCSPISGHKSVSWYQQVLGQGPQFIFQYYEKEERGRGNFPDRFSARQFPNYSSELNVNALLLGDSALYLCASSYGTGAYEQYFGPGTRLTVT.

This clone showed up just once. The chain couples TRBV5-5 to TRBJ2-7; 7 nucleotides line up with TRBD1. CDR1 is SGHKS and CDR2 is YYEKEE in the germline V gene (reference sequence). The CDR3 is 13 residues long. With V trimmed by 4 bases and J by 2 bases, 3 bases remained unmatched. The CDR3 bases are TGTGCCAGCAGCGGGGACAGAGCCTACGAGCAGTACTTC. Translating it yields CASSGDRAYEQYF.

This clone was seen just once. The chain carries TRBV15 and TRBJ2-7; 9 bases are a match to TRBD2. Germline V gene sequence: CDR1 LNHNV, CDR2 YYDKDF (reference sequence). This CDR3 contains 14 residues. V trimming: 5 bases; J trimming: 0 bases; junction bases outside the gene matches: 2. The DNA of the CDR3 is TGTGCCACCAGCCAGGGACTAGCCTCCTACGAGCAGTACTTC. It translates to CATSQGLASYEQYF.

J is TRBJ2-4 and V is TRBV6-1; unclear D gene. The V gene lost 3 bases and the J gene lost 4 bases, with 16 bases spanning the gap. This CDR3 is 16 amino acids long. Germline V CDR1 and CDR2: MNHNS, SASEGT. The CDR3 protein is CASSDSTSLFKNIQYF. The CDR3 nucleotides read TGTGCCAGCAGTGATTCCACCAGTTTATTTAAAAACATTCAGTACTTC.

This chain links TRBV28 with TRBJ2-3; no clear D gene. The CDR3 runs 14 residues. From germline, CDR1 is MDHEN and CDR2 SYDVKM. V was trimmed by 9 bases and J by 0 bases, leaving 13 bases between them. CDR3 protein: CASRRRKSTDTQYF. CDR3 nucleotides: TGTGCCAGTAGACGGCGCAAGAGCACAGATACGCAGTATTTT.